This passage covers 27 T cell receptor beta chains from one sample sequenced in a study of control samples from healthy donors and cancer patients. Libraries were prepared by immunoSEQ multiplex PCR; TCRdb keeps only in-frame clonotypes and omits some of them. The table has about 140,000 clones, about 90% seen once. Material for sequencing was blood. Receptors were obtained from a man aged 18-30 years in good health.

V is TRBV11-2 and J is TRBJ1-1; D ambiguous. V lost 1 base and J lost 1, with 10 bases in between. The CDR3 consists of 15 residues. Germline V gene sequence: CDR1 SGHAT, CDR2 FQNNGV. CDR3 amino acids: CASSLARSPNTEAFF. In DNA, the CDR3 is TGTGCCAGCAGCTTAGCTAGGTCCCCGAACACTGAAGCTTTCTTT.

Only a few counts were recorded for this clone. The chain uses TRBV4-3 and TRBJ1-3; D unclear. Deletions cut 4 bases from V and 9 bases from J, with 16 bases between. Germline V gene lookup returns CDR1 LGHNA and CDR2 YSLEER. CDR3 size: 14 residues. DNA for the CDR3: TGCGCCAGCAGCCGTTCCGCGTCAGAAGCCACCATATATTTT. Its protein is CASSRSASEATIYF.

The chain is built from TRBV18 and TRBJ2-7; TRBD1 matches at 10 bases. CDR3 size: 15 residues. The germline CDR1 and CDR2 sequences are KGHSH and LQKENI. V was clipped by 2 bases and J by 2 bases; unmatched bases: 3. The CDR3 DNA sequence: TGTGCCAGCTCACCAGGGACAGGGGTCGCCTACGAGCAGTACTTC. This encodes CASSPGTGVAYEQYF. The variable domain in full, with the rest retrieved from reference TRBV18 and TRBJ2-7, is NAGVMQNPRHLVRRRGQEARLRCSPMKGHSHVYWYRQLPEEGLKFMVYLQKENIIDESGMPKERFSAEFPKEGPSILRIQQVVRGDSAAYFCASSPGTGVAYEQYFGPGTRLTVT.

V and J are TRBV6-5 and TRBJ1-1, with D perhaps matching TRBD1 (5 bases). CDR1 is MNHEY, CDR2 SVGAGI, per germline. Trimming cost V 4 bases and J 5 bases, with 17 bases left between them. This CDR3 is built from 15 residues. CDR3 in amino acids: CASSSQGRGKTEAFF. In DNA form, the CDR3 reads TGTGCCAGCAGTTCCCAGGGCCGGGGAAAAACTGAAGCTTTCTTT.

This clone is a singleton in its sample. The genes are TRBV4-3 and TRBJ2-6, with D possibly TRBD1 on 5 matching bases. Germline loops: CDR1 LGHNA, CDR2 YSLEER. CDR3 length equals 18 residues. Deletions cut 1 base from V and 0 bases from J, with 13 bases between. CDR3 region: CASSQGAGPYSGANVLTF. In nucleotides, the CDR3 is TGCGCCAGCAGCCAAGGCGCAGGGCCCTACTCTGGGGCCAACGTCCTGACTTTC.

J is TRBJ2-7 and V is TRBV4-1, with TRBD1 as a possible D gene (6 bases). This CDR3 comprises 15 residues. V was shortened by 0 bases and J by 2 bases, with 11 bases between the two germline ends. Per the germline V gene, CDR1 is MGHRA and CDR2 is YSYEKL. The CDR3 nucleotides read TGCGCCAGCAGCCAAGATCTACAGGGTGCCTACGAGCAGTACTTC. Amino acid sequence: CASSQDLQGAYEQYF.

This clone showed up just once. The chain couples TRBV29-1 to TRBJ1-3, with D possibly matching TRBD1 (5 bases). The CDR3 has 13 amino acids. Germline CDR1 is SQVTM and CDR2 is ANQGSEA. Trimming pared 3 bases from V and 2 bases from J, leaving 8 bases between. CDR3 loop: CSVDEGAGNTIYF. As DNA, the CDR3 is TGCAGCGTTGACGAAGGGGCTGGAAACACCATATATTTT.

This clone was picked up one time. The rearrangement joins TRBV27 to TRBJ2-5; D remains unclear. CDR1 MNHEY and CDR2 SMNVEV come from the germline V gene (reference sequence). The CDR3 totals 14 residues. Trimming left V 5 bases short and J 1 base short, with 11 bases between. CDR3 amino acids: CASSPLRVQETQYF. As DNA, the CDR3 is TGTGCCAGCAGTCCGCTAAGAGTCCAAGAGACCCAGTACTTC.

CDR3 region: CASTRDRVAGANVLTF. In DNA, the CDR3 is TGTGCCAGTACCAGGGACAGGGTGGCTGGGGCCAACGTCCTGACTTTC. V and J are TRBV19 and TRBJ2-6; 9 positions agree with TRBD1. The CDR3 has 16 residues. Per germline, CDR1 LNHDA and CDR2 SQIVND (reference sequence). V trimming: 7 bases; J trimming: 2 bases; junction bases outside the gene matches: 6.

V usage is TRBV19 and J usage is TRBJ2-1; TRBD1 might be the D (5 bases). Germline V gene data show CDR1 as LNHDA and CDR2 as SQIVND (reference sequence). The V gene lost 1 base and the J gene lost 2 bases, with 12 bases spanning the gap. CDR3 size: 16 residues. CDR3: CASSIGGFGPYNEQFF. DNA for the CDR3: TGTGCCAGTAGTATAGGGGGCTTTGGACCCTACAATGAGCAGTTCTTC.

The CDR3: CASSWVLIGLTGNTIYF. CDR3 bases: TGTGCCAGCAGCTGGGTCTTAATCGGCCTGACTGGAAACACCATATATTTT. This rearrangement joins TRBV5-5 to TRBJ1-3; D unclear. The germline CDR1 and CDR2 sequences are SGHKS and YYEKEE (reference sequence). Deletions cut 3 bases from V and 2 bases from J, with 18 bases between. The CDR3 covers 17 residues.

The gene calls are TRBV3-1 (or the pseudogene TRBV3-2) and TRBJ1-1, with TRBD1 identical over 7 bases. V dropped 5 bases and J dropped 3; count of bases not matched to a gene: 3. The CDR3 spans 13 residues. Germline V CDR1 and CDR2: LGHDT, YNNKEL (reference sequence). CDR3 sequence: CASSATGDTEAFF. CDR3 DNA sequence: TGTGCCAGCAGCGCCACAGGGGACACTGAAGCTTTCTTT.

The V call is TRBV9, the J call TRBJ2-1; possible D gene TRBD1, 5 bases. This CDR3 spans 13 amino acids. CDR1 and CDR2 (germline): SGDLS, YYNGEE. Deletions cut 4 bases from V and 7 bases from J, with 12 bases between. CDR3 nucleotides: TGTGCCAGCAGCCAGACAGTCCTTAATGAGCAGTTCTTC. The encoded protein is CASSQTVLNEQFF.

The CDR3 DNA follows: TGCGCCAGCAGCCACGGACAGGGTAACACCGGGGAGCTGTTTTTT. Protein: CASSHGQGNTGELFF. The gene calls are TRBV4-1 and TRBJ2-2; 8 bases are a match to TRBD1. CDR1 is MGHRA, CDR2 YSYEKL, per germline. V trimming: 3 bases; J trimming: 2 bases; junction bases outside the gene matches: 2. The CDR3 extends over 15 amino acids.

The V call is TRBV2, the J call TRBJ2-3, with D perhaps matching TRBD2 (5 bases). The CDR3 has 14 amino acids. Per germline, CDR1 SNHLY and CDR2 FYNNEI. Trimming removed 7 bases at V and 4 bases at J, with 15 bases between. CDR3 sequence (DNA): TGTGCCAGCACCGTGGCCGAGGGTCCAGATACGCAGTATTTT. Amino acids: CASTVAEGPDTQYF.

J is TRBJ1-2 and V is TRBV30; TRBD1 agrees at 8 bases. Germline loops: CDR1 GTSNPN, CDR2 SVGIG (reference sequence). The CDR3 is 12 amino acids. Trimming removed 1 base from V and 8 bases from J; junction bases left unmatched: 3. The CDR3 nucleotides read TGTGCCTGGAGTGAGACAGGGGAGGGCTACACCTTC. Protein sequence: CAWSETGEGYTF.

The genes are TRBV18 and TRBJ2-1; no clear D gene. V lost 3 bases and J 5 bases, leaving 5 bases between the germline ends. Germline V CDR1 and CDR2: KGHSH, LQKENI. This CDR3 has 12 amino acids. The CDR3 bases are TGTGCCAGCTCACCTTCCCACAATGAGCAGTTCTTC. Translation: CASSPSHNEQFF.

This chain links TRBV30 with TRBJ2-1; weak D call: TRBD2 (6 bases). This CDR3 region has 14 residues. The germline V and J ends were trimmed by 2 bases and 4 bases, with 12 bases remaining between them. CDR1 and CDR2 from the germline V gene are GTSNPN and SVGIG (reference sequence). The CDR3 nucleotides are TGTGCCTGGAGTTTAGCGGCATCATACAATGAGCAGTTCTTC. Translation gives CAWSLAASYNEQFF.

This clone is a singleton in its sample. This rearrangement joins TRBV3-1 (or the pseudogene TRBV3-2) to TRBJ1-2, with 9 nucleotides matching TRBD1. The CDR3 has 16 residues. V lost 4 bases and J lost 3; bases outside the gene matches: 9. Germline CDR1 is LGHDT and CDR2 is YNNKEL (reference sequence). DNA for the CDR3: TGTGCCAGCAGCCGTACAGGGGGCATTCCGGACTATGGCTACACCTTC. It specifies CASSRTGGIPDYGYTF.

The chain links TRBV7-2 to TRBJ1-2; 10 bases match TRBD1. This CDR3 spans 14 amino acids. V was clipped by 1 base and J by 7 bases; unmatched bases: 3. Germline CDR1 SGHTA, CDR2 FQGNSA. CDR3 nucleotides: TGTGCCAGCAGCTTAGTGGACAGGGGGACTGGCTACACCTTC. Residues: CASSLVDRGTGYTF. The full variable domain, with the rest looked up from reference TRBV7-2 and TRBJ1-2, is GAGVSQSPSNKVTEKGKDVELRCDPISGHTALYWYRQSLGQGLEFLIYFQGNSAPDKSGLPSDRFSAERTGGSVSTLTIQRTQQEDSAVYLCASSLVDRGTGYTFGSGTRLTVV.

V gene TRBV5-5 combines with J gene TRBJ2-7; 8 bases are a match to TRBD2. This CDR3 has 17 residues. V shed 1 base and J 2 bases; nucleotides not matched to a gene: 11. The germline V gene has CDR1 SGHKS and CDR2 YYEKEE (reference sequence). The DNA of the CDR3 is TGTGCCAGCAGCTTGAAGGGGCGGGGGGCACCCGCCTACGAGCAGTACTTC. This codes for CASSLKGRGAPAYEQYF.

V is TRBV7-9 and J is TRBJ1-4; 8 nucleotides line up with TRBD1. The junction had 13 bases not matched to a gene; V was cut back by 5 bases and J by 8 bases. The CDR3 runs to 16 residues. The germline gives CDR1 SEHNR, CDR2 FQNEAQ (reference sequence). CDR3 DNA: TGTGCCAGCAGCCCCCCACCCGACAGGGGTAGGGAAAAACTGTTTTTT. Translation: CASSPPPDRGREKLFF.

The genes are TRBV7-9 and TRBJ1-4; TRBD1 might be the D (6 bases). The germline V and J ends were trimmed by 5 bases and 3 bases, with 16 bases remaining between them. This CDR3 has 16 amino acids. From germline, CDR1 is SEHNR and CDR2 FQNEAQ (reference sequence). The CDR3 nucleotides are TGTGCCAGCAGCCGAATAAAGACAGGATCTAATGAAAAACTGTTTTTT. It codes for CASSRIKTGSNEKLFF.

The chain links TRBV18 to TRBJ2-7; TRBD2 matches 8 bases. CDR1 and CDR2 (germline): KGHSH, LQKENI. The CDR3 is 16 residues long. V trimming: 1 base; J trimming: 5 bases; junction bases outside the gene matches: 10. CDR3: CASSPLQTGTSDEQYF. CDR3 DNA: TGTGCCAGCTCACCACTACAGACCGGGACTAGTGACGAGCAGTACTTC.

V gene TRBV6-1 combines with J gene TRBJ1-2, with TRBD1 as a possible D gene (5 bases). Germline V gene lookup returns CDR1 MNHNS and CDR2 SASEGT. The CDR3 consists of 18 residues. Trimming stripped 0 bases from V and 0 bases from J, with 17 bases between. The CDR3 DNA reads TGTGCCAGCAGTGAAGCGGGGCAGGGAAACCCAGCTAACTATGGCTACACCTTC. It is translated as CASSEAGQGNPANYGYTF.

The chain combines TRBV9 with TRBJ2-3; the D is unclear. V lost 1 base, J lost 4 bases, and 4 bases lay in between. Germline CDR1 is SGDLS and CDR2 is YYNGEE. The CDR3 totals 12 residues. DNA for the CDR3: TGTGCCAGCAGCGTAATAGCAGATACGCAGTATTTT. It is translated as CASSVIADTQYF.

The chain recombines TRBV3-1 (or the pseudogene TRBV3-2) with TRBJ2-5; the D is unclear. V was cut by 0 bases and J by 5 bases, with 13 bases left in between. Germline CDR1 LGHDT, CDR2 YNNKEL (reference sequence). The CDR3 length is 15 residues. The CDR3 DNA sequence: TGTGCCAGCAGCCAAGATCTGTCCGCCGGGGAGACCCAGTACTTC. Its protein is CASSQDLSAGETQYF.